This T cell receptor beta chain is drawn from a study of CD8 T cells in Susac syndrome. Reverse transcription used 0.5 to 1 ug RNA and random hexamers. Each CDR3 protein is one row after TCRdb ran MiXCR on the immunoSEQ multiplex PCR reads. The data contain a few hundred thousand distinct CDR3 sequences, 95% of them singletons. V gave up 2 bases and J gave up 0 bases; unmatched junction bases: 3. This CDR3 has 17 residues. CDR1 and CDR2 (germline): SNHLY, FYNNEI. TCR beta from blood CD8+ and CD4+ T cells was sequenced. The material sequenced was CD4+ T cells from PBMCs. The receptor comes from a human donor with multiple sclerosis. V usage is TRBV2 and J usage is TRBJ2-4; 11 positions agree with TRBD1. The CDR3 loop reads CASSEWTGGIAKNIQYF. The CDR3 bases are TGTGCCAGCAGTGAATGGACAGGGGGCATAGCCAAAAACATTCAGTACTTC.